A single sample gave rise to the 7 T cell receptor beta chains below, sequenced in a study of blood T cell repertoires in COVID-19. The repertoire was sequenced with immunoSEQ multiplex PCR; TCRdb's copy has only in-frame clones and lacks some. The sample has some 200,000 clones, less than 90% seen once. The sequenced sample was peripheral blood. These receptor sequences come from a woman of 80 years or more with active or convalescent COVID-19.

The chain carries TRBV7-3 and TRBJ2-5; 11 bases line up with TRBD2. Per germline, CDR1 SGHTA and CDR2 FQGTGA. CDR3 size: 17 residues. The J segment lost 2 bases and the V segment lost 0 bases, leaving 5 bases of the junction unmatched. The CDR3 loop is CASSLTGGLAVQETQYF. The CDR3 DNA reads TGTGCCAGCAGCTTAACGGGGGGACTAGCGGTTCAAGAGACCCAGTACTTC.

V and J are TRBV29-1 and TRBJ1-5; D is possibly TRBD1 (6 bases). Looked up from germline, CDR1 is SQVTM and CDR2 is ANQGSEA. Deletions cut 6 bases from V and 5 bases from J, with 14 bases between. This CDR3 region has 13 residues. The CDR3 spells CSVVTGRDQPQHF. The CDR3 bases are TGCAGCGTCGTCACAGGGAGGGATCAGCCCCAGCATTTT.

CDR3 coding DNA: TGTGCCAGCAGTTCTGGGACAGGGGCCTCCTACGAGCAGTACTTC. It specifies CASSSGTGASYEQYF. The chain recombines TRBV9 with TRBJ2-7, with 10 bases lining up with TRBD1. The CDR3 totals 15 residues. After removal of 5 bases from V and 0 bases from J, the junction contained 5 bases not matched to a gene. CDR1 is SGDLS and CDR2 is YYNGEE in the germline V gene.

This chain uses TRBV25-1 with TRBJ1-1, with TRBD1 matching over 8 bases. Per germline, CDR1 MGHDK and CDR2 SYGVNS. The CDR3 is 14 amino acids. V trimming: 4 bases; J trimming: 9 bases; junction bases outside the gene matches: 10. CDR3 nucleotide sequence: TGTGCCAGCAGTGGAGGACAGGGTACCGGGAAAGCTTTCTTT. Amino acid sequence: CASSGGQGTGKAFF.

The chain employs TRBV14 and TRBJ2-6; TRBD2 matches at 14 bases. Germline V gene lookup returns CDR1 SGHDN and CDR2 FVKESK. This CDR3 region has 22 residues. After removal of 3 bases from V and 1 base from J, the junction contained 14 bases not matched to a gene. CDR3 loop: CASSQEPGLAGVKSSGANVLTF. CDR3 DNA sequence: TGTGCCAGCAGCCAGGAACCGGGACTAGCGGGAGTAAAGTCATCTGGGGCCAACGTCCTGACTTTC.

This chain uses TRBV25-1 with TRBJ1-1; a weak D match, TRBD1 (5 bases). Per the germline V gene, CDR1 is MGHDK and CDR2 is SYGVNS. V gave up 1 base and J gave up 6 bases, with 15 bases separating them. The CDR3 sequence is 15 residues long. CDR3 residues: CASSESRGGMAEAFF. The CDR3 DNA reads as TGTGCCAGCAGTGAATCTCGCGGGGGGATGGCTGAAGCTTTCTTT. Combining the CDR3 with reference TRBV25-1 and TRBJ1-1 gives the whole variable domain EADIYQTPRYLVIGTGKKITLECSQTMGHDKMYWYQQDPGMELHLIHYSYGVNSTEKGDLSSESTVSRIRTEHFPLTLESARPSHTSQYLCASSESRGGMAEAFFGQGTRLTVV.

The chain combines TRBV7-9 with TRBJ1-1; no definite D call. This CDR3 comprises 15 residues. V lost 5 bases and J 2 bases, leaving 15 bases between the germline ends. From germline, CDR1 is SEHNR and CDR2 FQNEAQ (reference sequence). CDR3 amino acids: CASSPGLALNTEAFF. The CDR3 DNA reads as TGTGCCAGCAGCCCTGGGCTGGCCTTAAACACTGAAGCTTTCTTT. Supplemented by reference TRBV7-9 and TRBJ1-1, the full variable domain reads DTGVSQNPRHKITKRGQNVTFRCDPISEHNRLYWYRQTLGQGPEFLTYFQNEAQLEKSRLLSDRFSAERPKGSFSTLEIQRTEQGDSAMYLCASSPGLALNTEAFFGQGTRLTVV.